The rows below give T cell receptor beta chains drawn from one sample of a study of T cell clonotyping in hematopoietic cell transplantation. Clones were sequenced by immunoSEQ multiplex PCR, and TCRdb holds only the in-frame ones, with some missing. Of approximately 10,000 clones in the sample, 80% to 90% were seen once. What was sequenced was peripheral blood mononuclear cells. These receptors were obtained from a human donor who either received an allogeneic hematopoietic cell transplant for a myeloid malignancy or was a related donor (not recorded which). Some clones in this sample may be carry-over from other donors' samples. Each CDR3 is given with its conserved first and last residue. Each record gives: D gene, clone size, V gene, J gene, CDR3 protein, CDR3 DNA. The D gene is left open where the match is weak. Expanded clones get a size class; other rows say once, few or many, or leave the size out.

>-|few|TRBV7-2|TRBJ2-2
CASSTTGELFF
TGTGCCAGCAGCACGACCGGGGAGCTGTTTTTT
>TRBD1|once|TRBV19|TRBJ1-1
CASTPGTANTEAFF
TGTGCCAGTACCCCCGGGACAGCTAACACTGAAGCTTTCTTT
>-|-|TRBV9|TRBJ1-3
CASSEVGGNTIYF
TGTGCCAGCAGCGAGGTCGGGGGAAACACCATATATTTT
>TRBD1|-|TRBV9|TRBJ2-5
CASSPGQGEETQYF
TGTGCCAGCAGCCCAGGACAGGGGGAAGAGACCCAGTACTTC
>-|-|TRBV5-1|TRBJ2-7
CASKWSEGYEQYF
TGCGCCAGCAAATGGAGCGAAGGATACGAGCAGTACTTC
>-|-|TRBV6-4|TRBJ1-5
CASSAERDQPQHF
TGTGCCAGCAGCGCCGAAAGGGATCAGCCCCAGCATTTT
>-|-|TRBV5-1|TRBJ2-5
CASKDGARQETQYF
TGCGCCAGCAAGGACGGCGCCCGCCAAGAGACCCAGTACTTC
>-|-|TRBV7-2|TRBJ1-2
CASSYSGRAYGYTF
TGTGCCAGCAGCTACAGTGGGAGGGCCTATGGCTACACCTTC
>-|-|TRBV30|TRBJ1-5
CAWSVSYSNQPQHF
TGTGCCTGGAGTGTAAGTTATAGCAATCAGCCCCAGCATTTT
>-|-|TRBV4-2|TRBJ1-2
CASSSLGGNYGYTF
TGTGCCAGCAGCTCCCTAGGGGGTAACTATGGCTACACCTTC
>TRBD1|-|TRBV7-8|TRBJ1-1
CASSSDRGGSGTEAFF
TGTGCCAGCAGCTCGGACAGGGGCGGTTCGGGCACTGAAGCTTTCTTT
>TRBD1|-|TRBV19|TRBJ2-2
CASSRNRGQAGELFF
TGTGCCAGTAGTCGGAACAGGGGGCAGGCCGGGGAGCTGTTTTTT
>TRBD1|-|TRBV5-6|TRBJ1-2
CASGPTGGEGYTF
TGTGCCAGCGGACCGACAGGGGGAGAGGGCTACACCTTC
>-|-|TRBV6-5|TRBJ2-7
CASSYSALPGDEQYF
TGTGCCAGCAGTTACTCCGCCTTGCCAGGGGACGAGCAGTACTTC
>-|-|TRBV5-5|TRBJ1-2
CASSELTTSVYGYTF
TGTGCCAGCAGCGAACTAACGACCAGCGTCTATGGCTACACCTTC
>TRBD1|once|TRBV9|TRBJ2-7
CASSVGDRTYEQYF
TGTGCCAGCAGCGTAGGGGACAGGACCTACGAGCAGTACTTC
>TRBD1|-|TRBV7-2|TRBJ2-7
CASSLVAEGQGYEQYF
TGTGCCAGCAGCTTAGTGGCCGAGGGACAGGGCTACGAGCAGTACTTC
>-|-|TRBV15|TRBJ2-3
CATSRDLDPTPPDTQYF
TGTGCCACCAGCAGAGATTTGGACCCTACTCCACCAGATACGCAGTATTTT
>-|-|TRBV9|TRBJ1-2
CASSPVQRSPLGYTF
TGTGCCAGCAGCCCGGTACAGAGGTCCCCCTTAGGCTACACCTTC
>-|-|TRBV4-2|TRBJ2-1
CASSQLLRDSPLHNEQFF
TGTGCCAGCAGCCAACTCCTTCGGGACTCCCCTCTTCACAATGAGCAGTTCTTC
>-|-|TRBV28|TRBJ1-4
CASSSNRELFF
TGTGCCAGCAGTTCGAACAGGGAACTGTTTTTT
>-|-|TRBV5-1|TRBJ1-2
CASSHFQSYGYTF
TGCGCCAGCAGCCACTTTCAGAGCTATGGCTACACCTTC
>TRBD2|-|TRBV27|TRBJ2-7
CASSGPGLAASSYEQYF
TGTGCCAGCAGTGGACCGGGACTAGCGGCAAGCTCCTACGAGCAGTACTTC
>TRBD2|-|TRBV4-2|TRBJ2-3
CASSQQTSGGTDTQYF
TGTGCCAGCAGCCAGCAGACTAGCGGCGGCACAGATACGCAGTATTTT
>TRBD1|-|TRBV15|TRBJ1-2
CATSRAARQGANYGYTF
TGTGCCACCAGCAGAGCAGCAAGACAGGGGGCTAACTATGGCTACACCTTC
>-|-|TRBV4-1|TRBJ1-1
CASSRPTGNTEAFF
TGCGCCAGCAGCCGCCCGACAGGGAACACTGAAGCTTTCTTT
>TRBD1|-|TRBV7-6|TRBJ2-7
CASSLSGTGTYEQYF
TGTGCCAGCAGCTTAAGCGGGACAGGGACCTACGAGCAGTACTTC
>-|-|TRBV7-2|TRBJ2-2
CASSLGTVTGELFF
TGTGCCAGCAGCTTAGGGACAGTTACCGGGGAGCTGTTTTTT
>-|-|TRBV4-3|TRBJ1-6
CASSGADHSPLHF
TGCGCCAGCAGTGGGGCGGACCATTCACCCCTCCACTTT
>-|-|TRBV11-2|TRBJ1-1
CASSLGQKATFVEAFF
TGTGCCAGCAGCCTCGGACAAAAAGCAACTTTCGTTGAAGCTTTCTTT
>-|-|TRBV7-9|TRBJ1-1
CASSPDRMNTEAFF
TGTGCCAGCAGCCCCGACAGGATGAACACTGAAGCTTTCTTT
>-|-|TRBV9|TRBJ2-2
CASSSQNTGELFF
TGTGCCAGCAGCTCACAGAACACCGGGGAGCTGTTTTTT
>-|-|TRBV5-4|TRBJ1-2
CASSFRRSLSYYGYTF
TGTGCCAGCAGCTTTCGCCGGAGCCTAAGTTACTATGGCTACACCTTC
>TRBD2|-|TRBV10-3|TRBJ2-5
CAISGTSGGEGTQYF
TGTGCCATCAGTGGAACGAGCGGGGGGGAAGGCACCCAGTACTTC
>-|-|TRBV27|TRBJ1-5
CASCTPGLPQHF
TGTGCCAGCTGCACACCCGGGCTGCCCCAGCATTTT
>-|-|TRBV4-1|TRBJ2-6
CASSQDLAGANVLTF
TGCGCCAGCAGCCAAGATTTGGCTGGGGCCAACGTCCTGACTTTC
>-|-|TRBV7-9|TRBJ1-1
CASLATGGVTEAFF
TGTGCCAGCTTAGCTACCGGGGGAGTCACTGAAGCTTTCTTT
>-|-|TRBV6-4|TRBJ2-3
CASSPLAIASTDTQYF
TGTGCCAGCAGTCCGCTAGCGATTGCTAGCACAGATACGCAGTATTTT
>-|-|TRBV7-2|TRBJ2-4
CASTRTENIQYF
TGTGCCAGCACCCGGACAGAAAACATTCAGTACTTC
>-|-|TRBV5-1|TRBJ2-3
CASSLALRGDSTDTQYF
TGCGCCAGCAGCTTGGCTTTACGGGGCGATAGCACAGATACGCAGTATTTT
>-|-|TRBV10-3|TRBJ2-3
CAISAMEDTQYF
TGTGCCATCAGTGCGATGGAGGACACGCAGTATTTT
>TRBD1|-|TRBV27|TRBJ2-5
CASRTMGATGETQYF
TGTGCCAGCAGGACCATGGGAGCGACAGGGGAGACCCAGTACTTC
>TRBD1|-|TRBV28|TRBJ1-5
CASSYGQGAQPQHF
TGTGCCAGCAGCTATGGACAGGGGGCTCAGCCCCAGCATTTT
>-|-|TRBV7-3|TRBJ2-5
CASSLSDGLWETQYF
TGTGCCAGCAGCTTGTCGGACGGACTTTGGGAGACCCAGTACTTC
>TRBD1|-|TRBV6-5|TRBJ1-6
CASSYASGTGDSPLHF
TGTGCCAGCAGTTACGCAAGCGGGACAGGGGATTCACCCCTCCACTTT
>TRBD1|once|TRBV6-1|TRBJ1-1
CASSEAGGLQGMNTEAFF
TGTGCCAGCAGTGAAGCGGGGGGCTTACAGGGGATGAACACTGAAGCTTTCTTT
>-|-|TRBV2|TRBJ1-1
CASSADRLNTEAFF
TGTGCCAGCAGTGCGGACCGACTGAACACTGAAGCTTTCTTT
>-|-|TRBV10-3|TRBJ1-6
CAISESGRRDSPLHF
TGTGCCATCAGTGAGTCGGGAAGACGGGATTCACCCCTCCACTTT
>-|-|TRBV5-6|TRBJ2-7
CASSLSSEQYF
TGTGCCAGCAGCTTGAGTTCCGAGCAGTACTTC
>TRBD1|-|TRBV7-8|TRBJ1-5
CASSPTGGIIRPQPQHF
TGTGCCAGCAGCCCCACAGGGGGCATCATTCGGCCCCAGCCCCAGCATTTT
>-|-|TRBV10-3|TRBJ1-1
CAISEHRTGGNTEAFF
TGTGCCATCAGTGAGCACCGCACAGGTGGAAACACTGAAGCTTTCTTT
>-|-|TRBV2|TRBJ2-7
CASSFFPPISGPTYEQYF
TGTGCCAGCAGTTTTTTCCCCCCCATATCCGGGCCTACCTACGAGCAGTACTTC
>-|-|TRBV21-1|TRBJ2-7
CASSKGDPSGLTFYEQYF
TGTGCCAGCAGCAAAGGGGATCCCAGCGGGCTTACTTTTTACGAGCAGTACTTC
>TRBD1|-|TRBV9|TRBJ2-4
CASSVGDSKNIQYF
TGTGCCAGCAGCGTAGGGGACAGCAAAAACATTCAGTACTTC
>TRBD1|once|TRBV7-9|TRBJ1-2
CASSLTPGQGSPDGYTF
TGTGCCAGCAGCTTAACACCGGGACAGGGGTCGCCTGATGGCTACACCTTC
>-|-|TRBV6-5|TRBJ1-4
CASKTVTTNEKLFF
TGTGCCAGCAAAACAGTCACAACTAATGAAAAACTGTTTTTT